These 12 T cell receptor beta chains came from one sample sequenced in a study of T cell responses to AZD1222 COVID-19 vaccine. Repertoires were generated with immunoSEQ multiplex PCR, while TCRdb's copy carries only in-frame clones and drops some. In the table there are over 100,000 clones, 85% to 95% of which are singletons. Sequencing was performed on peripheral blood, taken on day 0 of AZD1222 vaccination. The receptors derive from an adult in good health.

This chain joins TRBV21-1 and TRBJ1-1. TRBV21-1 is flagged as a pseudogene. The CDR3 consists of 12 residues. The DNA of the CDR3 is TGTGCCAGCAGCAAAGGGCCACACCGGGCTTTCTTT. Translation gives CASSKGPHRAFF.

The chain recombines TRBV7-9 with TRBJ2-2; tentative D call: TRBD2 (6 bases). Per germline, CDR1 SEHNR and CDR2 FQNEAQ (reference sequence). The length of the CDR3 is 17 residues. Trimming took off 5 bases at V and 4 bases at J, with 20 bases between the two ends. The CDR3 protein is CASSPGRPGRITGELFF. The CDR3 nucleotides are TGTGCCAGCAGCCCAGGGAGGCCGGGGCGGATCACCGGGGAGCTGTTTTTT.

This clone was seen only once. The chain combines TRBV6-5 with TRBJ2-2, with 8 bases aligning to TRBD2. CDR3 length equals 13 residues. V lost 7 bases, J lost 7 bases, and 5 bases stayed unmatched. The V gene's germline CDR1 is MNHEY and CDR2 SVGAGI. CDR3 coding DNA: TGTGCCAGCAAGCGGGAGAAGGGCGGGGAGCTGTTTTTT. Translated, it gives CASKREKGGELFF.

The V and J genes are TRBV4-2 and TRBJ1-1; D unresolved. This CDR3 contains 11 residues. V dropped 5 bases and J dropped 6 bases, with 7 bases sitting between them. CDR1 and CDR2 from the germline V gene are LGHNA and YNFKEQ. In DNA, the CDR3 is TGTGCCAGCAGCGTGGCAGCTGAAGCTTTCTTT. It is translated as CASSVAAEAFF.

This chain joins TRBV21-1 and TRBJ2-7. TRBV21-1 is a known pseudogene. CDR3 size: 16 residues. For the CDR3, the DNA is TGTGCCAGCAGCAAAGATTGGAGCGAGGGGTACTACGAGCAGTACTTC. It translates to CASSKDWSEGYYEQYF.

This chain links TRBV4-1 with TRBJ2-3; D not resolved. Trimming stripped 3 bases from V and 3 bases from J, with 7 bases between. The CDR3 has 13 amino acids. Germline V gene sequence: CDR1 MGHRA, CDR2 YSYEKL. The CDR3 DNA is TGCGCCAGCAGCCAGACAATAACAGATACGCAGTATTTT. It translates to CASSQTITDTQYF.

The rearrangement uses TRBV5-3 and TRBJ1-5; D not certain. TRBV5-3 is given ORF status, its function remaining uncertain. The CDR3 length is 14 residues. Trimming shortened V by 1 base and J by 5 bases, and 10 bases separated the two germline ends. The DNA for the CDR3 is TGTGCCAGAAGCTTGATAGGTACGGATCAGCCCCAGCATTTT. The encoded protein is CARSLIGTDQPQHF.

The chain links TRBV11-2 to TRBJ1-3; tentatively, D is TRBD1 (6 bases). CDR3 length: 15 amino acids. CDR1 is SGHAT, CDR2 FQNNGV, per germline. V lost 6 bases, J lost 2 bases, and 14 bases lay in between. The CDR3 protein is CASRPTQGTGNTIYF. DNA for the CDR3: TGTGCCAGCAGGCCGACCCAGGGGACTGGAAACACCATATATTTT. Together with reference TRBV11-2 and TRBJ1-3, the CDR3 gives the full variable domain: EAGVAQSPRYKIIEKRQSVAFWCNPISGHATLYWYQQILGQGPKLLIQFQNNGVVDDSQLPKDRFSAERLKGVDSTLKIQPAKLEDSAVYLCASRPTQGTGNTIYFGEGSWLTVV.

The chain joins TRBV7-9 to TRBJ2-1; D not resolved. The germline CDR1 and CDR2 sequences are SEHNR and FQNEAQ (reference sequence). The CDR3 runs 17 residues. The V gene lost 5 bases and the J gene lost 5 bases, with 22 bases spanning the gap. Here the CDR3 reads CASSRTTGFRNHNEQFF. CDR3 bases: TGTGCCAGCAGCCGAACCACCGGTTTTAGGAACCACAATGAGCAGTTCTTC. The complete variable domain, with remaining parts taken from reference TRBV7-9 and TRBJ2-1, reads DTGVSQNPRHKITKRGQNVTFRCDPISEHNRLYWYRQTLGQGPEFLTYFQNEAQLEKSRLLSDRFSAERPKGSFSTLEIQRTEQGDSAMYLCASSRTTGFRNHNEQFFGPGTRLTVL.

This chain connects TRBV11-3 to TRBJ2-1, with D possibly TRBD2 on 5 matching bases. The V gene's germline CDR1 is SGHNT and CDR2 YENEEA. The V gene lost 4 bases and the J gene lost 0 bases, with 13 bases spanning the gap. The CDR3 extends over 16 amino acids. The CDR3 region is CASSWADLSSYNEQFF. In nucleotides, the CDR3 is TGTGCCAGCAGCTGGGCGGACTTGAGCTCCTACAATGAGCAGTTCTTC.

This chain joins TRBV27 and TRBJ2-1; 9 positions agree with TRBD2. The germline CDR1 and CDR2 sequences are MNHEY and SMNVEV (reference sequence). Trimming cost V 6 bases and J 7 bases; bases outside gene matches: 13. CDR3 size: 16 residues. CDR3 nucleotides: TGTGCCAGCAGCGGATGGGCGGGAGGGCCTGAAAATGAGCAGTTCTTC. This encodes CASSGWAGGPENEQFF.

V is TRBV5-1 and J is TRBJ1-6; no definite D call. Germline CDR1 SGHRS, CDR2 YFSETQ. V was clipped by 0 bases and J by 4 bases, with 5 bases between them. The CDR3 has 14 residues. The CDR3 protein is CASSLDGYNSPLHF. In DNA form, the CDR3 reads TGCGCCAGCAGCTTGGATGGTTATAATTCACCCCTCCACTTT.